This entry describes one T cell receptor (beta chain). Its antigen is not known. V shed 1 base and J 2 bases; nucleotides not matched to a gene: 10. Germline CDR1 reads DFQATT; CDR2 reads SNEGSKA (reference sequence). The CDR3 spans 16 residues. This record comes from a study of blood T cells in healthy people across ages. Across the whole study: Using template switching, researchers captured about one barcoded beta molecule for each two T cells.

The sample, 7.5 to 10 milliliters of peripheral blood, was drawn from each donor. A second PCR, run for roughly 6 to 11 cycles, used a sample-barcoded 5' primer plus a J-beta primer mix. Each cDNA molecule carried a tag from a template-switch adaptor that contained 12 random nucleotides. TCRdb itself ran the 5' RACE reads through MiXCR, one entry per CDR3 protein. The data show roughly 1.7 million distinct CDR3 sequences, around 35% seen once. General study points: Across the age range, TCR beta diversity per million T cells fell in a roughly linear way.

The TCR originated in a woman in her 30s in good health. Material for sequencing was blood. The chain couples TRBV20-1 to TRBJ1-2; 7 nucleotides align to TRBD1. The CDR3 DNA is TGCAGTGCTAGAGGTTGGAAACAGGGGCCAAACTATGGCTACACCTTC. Protein product: CSARGWKQGPNYGYTF.